The clone carrying this T cell receptor (beta chain) was counted many times. What it binds is unknown. The data were taken from a study of CD8 T cells in ankylosing spondylitis. Study results and caveats: Clones linked to disease were reported to show significant enrichment in matched ankylosing spondylitis synovial fluid.

The ends were cut back, 3 bases at V and 6 bases at J, with 18 bases in the middle. This CDR3 has 15 amino acids. Germline CDR1 and CDR2: SGDLS and YYNGEE. With molecular barcodes, quantitative 5'-RACE was used to make the TCR beta libraries. TCRdb re-called the 5' RACE reads with MiXCR, one entry per CDR3 protein. Altogether roughly 40,000 distinct CDR3 sequences are present, 2.5% to 3% being singletons, with the ten largest covering approximately 4.4%. This rearrangement joins TRBV9 to TRBJ1-2; D is unclear. The sequence derives from a male donor with ankylosing spondylitis or in good health (not recorded which). Sequences were obtained from blood, either unsorted or a sorted T cell fraction (not recorded which). The CDR3 sequence: CASSAGMELGDGYTF. The CDR3 bases are TGTGCCAGCAGCGCAGGAATGGAGCTCGGGGATGGCTACACCTTC.